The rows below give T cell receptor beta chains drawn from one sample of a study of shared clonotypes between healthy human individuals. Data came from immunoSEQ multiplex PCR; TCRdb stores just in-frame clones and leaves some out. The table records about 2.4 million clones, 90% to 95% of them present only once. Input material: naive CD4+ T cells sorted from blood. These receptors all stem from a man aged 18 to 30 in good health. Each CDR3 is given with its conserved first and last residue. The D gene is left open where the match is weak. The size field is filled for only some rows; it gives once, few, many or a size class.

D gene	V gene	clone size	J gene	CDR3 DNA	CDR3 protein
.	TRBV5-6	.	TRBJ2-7	TGTGCCAGCAGCTTGCTAGGGTATCCCGAGCAGTACTTC	CASSLLGYPEQYF
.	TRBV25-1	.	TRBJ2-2	TGTGCCAGCAGTGAGGGGGTGCTGGGGACCGGGGAGCTGTTTTTT	CASSEGVLGTGELFF
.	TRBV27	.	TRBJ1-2	TGTGCCAGCAGTCCTGGGGGGTCTAACTATGGCTACACCTTC	CASSPGGSNYGYTF
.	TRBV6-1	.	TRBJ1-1	TGTGCCAGCAGCCTATTTGAAGCTTTCTTT	CASSLFEAFF
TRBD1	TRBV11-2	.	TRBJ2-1	TGTGCCAGCAGCCGGGACAGGGGGTCCTACAATGAGCAGTTCTTC	CASSRDRGSYNEQFF
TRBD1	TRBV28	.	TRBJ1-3	TGTGCCAGCAGTTTATCAGGGGGTACAGGAAACACCATATATTTT	CASSLSGGTGNTIYF
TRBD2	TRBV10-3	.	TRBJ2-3	TGTGCCATCAGTGGGAGCGGGAGGGGGGCAGATACGCAGTATTTT	CAISGSGRGADTQYF
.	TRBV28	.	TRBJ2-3	TGTGCCAGCAGTTTAGGCGGAGGGGCGGTTTCCACAGATACGCAGTATTTT	CASSLGGGAVSTDTQYF
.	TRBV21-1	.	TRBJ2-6	TGTGCCAGCAGCAGAGTTAGACAGGAGACCTCTGGGGCCAACGTCCTGACTTTC	CASSRVRQETSGANVLTF
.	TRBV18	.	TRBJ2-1	TGTGCCAGCTCGCGTGGGACGGTAAGCTCCTACAATGAGCAGTTCTTC	CASSRGTVSSYNEQFF
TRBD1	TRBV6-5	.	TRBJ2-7	TGTGCCAGCAGTTATATCCGGACAGGGACGTCCGAGCAGTACTTC	CASSYIRTGTSEQYF
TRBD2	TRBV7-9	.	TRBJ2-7	TGTGCCAGCAGCTTACTACTAGCGGGAGTGGGTCGGCAGTACTTC	CASSLLLAGVGRQYF
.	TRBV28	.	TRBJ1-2	TGTGCCAGCAGTTTATTGTTGTCCGACTATGGCTACACCTTC	CASSLLLSDYGYTF
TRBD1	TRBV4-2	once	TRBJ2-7	TGTGCCAGCAGCCAAGATCTAATGACAGGGGAAGAGTACGAGCAGTACTTC	CASSQDLMTGEEYEQYF
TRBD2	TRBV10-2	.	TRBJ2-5	TGCGCCAGCAGTACTGGACTAGCGGAGACCCAGTACTTC	CASSTGLAETQYF
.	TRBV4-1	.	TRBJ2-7	TGCGCCAGCAGCCAAGCGTCTTTACCGGGCGGGAAGCAGTACTTC	CASSQASLPGGKQYF
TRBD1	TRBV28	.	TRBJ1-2	TGTGCCAGCGCCGGACAGGGGATCGACTATGGCTACACCTTC	CASAGQGIDYGYTF
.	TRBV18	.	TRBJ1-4	TGTGCCAGCTCACCACCAGGTTTGCCGGAAAAACTGTTTTTT	CASSPPGLPEKLFF
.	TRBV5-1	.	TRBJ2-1	TGCGCCAGCAGCTTGGCCAAGGGGACGGCCTTAAATGAGCAGTTCTTC	CASSLAKGTALNEQFF
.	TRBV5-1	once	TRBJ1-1	TGCGCCAGCAGCGAGACAGCGTTGCGTGGAGCTTTCTTT	CASSETALRGAFF
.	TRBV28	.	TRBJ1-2	TGTGCCAGCAGTTTATCTGTTGGCTACACCTTC	CASSLSVGYTF
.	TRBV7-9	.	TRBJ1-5	TGTGCCAGCAGCTTAGTACAGGGTGAGGGCAATCAGCCCCAGCATTTT	CASSLVQGEGNQPQHF
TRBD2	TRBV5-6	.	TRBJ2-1	TGTGCCAGCAGCGACGGGACTAGCGGGCGGGCGTGGAATGAGCAGTTCTTC	CASSDGTSGRAWNEQFF
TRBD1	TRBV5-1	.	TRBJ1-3	TGCGCCAGCCGTCCCGGGACAGACTCTGGAAACACCATATATTTT	CASRPGTDSGNTIYF
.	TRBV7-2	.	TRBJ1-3	TGTGCCAGCAGCTTAGCCGGAGTTGGAAACACCATATATTTT	CASSLAGVGNTIYF
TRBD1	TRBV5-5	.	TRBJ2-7	TGTGCCAGCAGCGTCGGGACAGCAGCCTACGAGCAGTACTTC	CASSVGTAAYEQYF
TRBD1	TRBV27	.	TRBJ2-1	TGTGCCAGCAGCCGGGACAGGGGAAATGAGCAGTTCTTC	CASSRDRGNEQFF
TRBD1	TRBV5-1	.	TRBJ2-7	TGCGCCAGCAGCTCGACGGACAGGAAAGTCTACGAGCAGTACTTC	CASSSTDRKVYEQYF
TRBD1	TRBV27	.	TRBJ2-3	TGTGCCAGCAGTTTTGGACAGGGCGGCACAGATACGCAGTATTTT	CASSFGQGGTDTQYF
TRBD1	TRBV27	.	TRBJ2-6	TGTGCCAGCAGTCGCGGGACAGGGTCTGGGGCCAACGTCCTGACTTTC	CASSRGTGSGANVLTF
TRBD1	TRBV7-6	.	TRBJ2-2	TGTGCCAGCAGCTTCGGACAGGGAAGGGGCACCGGGGAGCTGTTTTTT	CASSFGQGRGTGELFF
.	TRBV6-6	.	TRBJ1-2	TGTGCCAGCAGCCCTGTTAATGGCTACACCTTC	CASSPVNGYTF
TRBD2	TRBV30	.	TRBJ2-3	TGTGCCTGGAGTCGGGGGGTCGGTACGCAGTATTTT	CAWSRGVGTQYF